The T cell receptor (beta chain) described here comes from a study of early T cells in non-severe SARS-CoV-2 infection. Study-wide background: Sequencing was performed on bulk RNA from unsorted whole blood, leaving chains unpaired.

Individual cDNA molecules carried attached unique molecular identifiers. TCRdb called the 5' RACE reads again in MiXCR, with one record for every CDR3 protein. The sample yields more than 95,000 distinct CDR3 sequences, about 15% seen once. Remarks on this clonotype: Its cognate antigen is unknown.

General study points: The matching step, a VDJdb search, favored anti-spike CD8 responses and missed private and CD4 specificities.

From germline, CDR1 is ENHRY and CDR2 SYGVKD. Trimming shortened V by 6 bases and J by 2 bases, and 14 bases separated the two germline ends. This CDR3 has 14 residues. The sequencing input was whole blood. This chain uses TRBV10-3 with TRBJ2-7; possibly TRBD1 for D (6 bases). The source is an adult who was a healthcare worker with PCR-confirmed SARS-CoV-2 infection or an uninfected control (not recorded which). In nucleotides, the CDR3 is TGTGCCATCAGCTTACAGGGATACCCCTACGAGCAGTACTTC. It encodes CAISLQGYPYEQYF.